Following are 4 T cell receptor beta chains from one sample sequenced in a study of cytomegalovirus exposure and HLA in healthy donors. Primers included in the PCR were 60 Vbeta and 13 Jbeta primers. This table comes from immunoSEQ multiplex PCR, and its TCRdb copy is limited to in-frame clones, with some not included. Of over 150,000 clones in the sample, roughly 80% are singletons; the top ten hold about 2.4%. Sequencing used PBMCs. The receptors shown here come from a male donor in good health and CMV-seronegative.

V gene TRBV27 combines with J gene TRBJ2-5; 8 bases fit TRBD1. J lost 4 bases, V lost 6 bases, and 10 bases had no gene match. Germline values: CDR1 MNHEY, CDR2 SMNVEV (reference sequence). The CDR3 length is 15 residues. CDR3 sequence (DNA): TGTGCCAGCAGAGACAGGGGATCCTCCAGAGAGACCCAGTACTTC. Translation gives CASRDRGSSRETQYF.

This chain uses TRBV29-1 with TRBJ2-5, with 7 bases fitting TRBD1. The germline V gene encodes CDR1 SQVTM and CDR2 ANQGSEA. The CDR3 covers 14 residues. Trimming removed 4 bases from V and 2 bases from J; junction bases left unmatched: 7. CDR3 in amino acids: CSVAGGQLQETQYF. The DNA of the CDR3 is TGCAGCGTTGCTGGGGGACAGTTACAAGAGACCCAGTACTTC.

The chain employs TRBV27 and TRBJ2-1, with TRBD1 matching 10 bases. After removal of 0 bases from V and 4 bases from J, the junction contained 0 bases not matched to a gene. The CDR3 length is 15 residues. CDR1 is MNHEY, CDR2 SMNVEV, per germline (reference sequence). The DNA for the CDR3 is TGTGCCAGCAGTTTATCGGGACAGGGGTACAATGAGCAGTTCTTC. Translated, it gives CASSLSGQGYNEQFF.

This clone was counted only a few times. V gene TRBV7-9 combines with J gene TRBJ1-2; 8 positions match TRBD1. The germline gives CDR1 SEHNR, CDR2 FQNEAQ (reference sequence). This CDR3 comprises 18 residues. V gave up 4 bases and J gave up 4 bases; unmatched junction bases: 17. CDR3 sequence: CASSSILQTGVRSYGYTF. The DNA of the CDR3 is TGTGCCAGCAGCTCCATACTGCAGACAGGGGTAAGGAGCTATGGCTACACCTTC.